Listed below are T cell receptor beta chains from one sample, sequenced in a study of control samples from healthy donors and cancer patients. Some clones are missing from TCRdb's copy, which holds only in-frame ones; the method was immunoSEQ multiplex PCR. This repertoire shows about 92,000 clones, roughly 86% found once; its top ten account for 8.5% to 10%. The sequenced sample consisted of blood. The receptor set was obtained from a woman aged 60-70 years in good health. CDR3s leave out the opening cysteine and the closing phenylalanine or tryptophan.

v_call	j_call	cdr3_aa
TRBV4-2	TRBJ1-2	ASSQDLQAANYGYT
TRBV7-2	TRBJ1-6	ASSSHMLGGRNSPLH
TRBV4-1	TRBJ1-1	ASSQDRWGLEAF
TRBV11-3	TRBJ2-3	ASSLGTGSPRTDTQY
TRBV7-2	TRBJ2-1	ASSPRLAGEGNEQF
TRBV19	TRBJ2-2	ASSKIRQVNTGELF
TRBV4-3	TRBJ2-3	ASSQAAGLTTDTQY
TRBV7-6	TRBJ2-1	ASSLRPSGGALEQF
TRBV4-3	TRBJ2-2	ASSHGTGAGELF
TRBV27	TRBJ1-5	ASSLMGNQPQH